These T cell receptor beta chains were read from a single sample in a study of T cell responses to AZD1222 COVID-19 vaccine. Sequenced by immunoSEQ multiplex PCR; TCRdb stores in-frame clones only, minus some. The data show about 220,000 clones, about 93% seen once. The input for sequencing was peripheral blood, taken on day 0 of MenACWY control vaccination. The receptor source for this set is an adult in good health. Both conserved end residues are part of each CDR3. A D gene is named only where the DNA matches it firmly. Clone size is stated in some rows and not others, as once, few, many or a class when expanded.

v_call	d_call	j_call	clone_size	cdr3_nt	cdr3_aa
TRBV18	TRBD2	TRBJ2-2	-	TGTGCCAGCTCACCACCGACTAGCTCCGGGGAGCTGTTTTTT	CASSPPTSSGELFF
TRBV4-1	-	TRBJ2-5	-	TGCGCCAGCAGCCAAGTAGAGGGTCCTAAGGAGACCCAGTACTTC	CASSQVEGPKETQYF
TRBV5-6	-	TRBJ2-5	-	TGTGCCAGCAGCTTGAGGAAGACCCAGTACTTC	CASSLRKTQYF
TRBV6-2/TRBV6-3	-	TRBJ1-2	-	TGTGCCAGCAGTTACTCGAGGAGGGGTCGAGGCTATGGCTACACCTTC	CASSYSRRGRGYGYTF
TRBV12-3/TRBV12-4	-	TRBJ1-2	once	TGTGCCAGCAGTTTAACGGTTCACTATGGCTACACCTTC	CASSLTVHYGYTF
TRBV6-5	-	TRBJ1-1	-	TGTGCCAGCAGTTGGGAGGGAACTGAAGCTTTCTTT	CASSWEGTEAFF
TRBV5-1	-	TRBJ2-1	-	TGCGCCAGCAGCTTGGTTGCTGTCCTCCACAATGAGCAGTTCTTC	CASSLVAVLHNEQFF
TRBV30	-	TRBJ2-7	-	TGTGCCTGGGGCCCCCTCGGCAGTGGGGGCTACGAGCAGTACTTC	CAWGPLGSGGYEQYF
TRBV5-5	TRBD2	TRBJ2-1	-	TGTGCCAGCAGCTTGGAGGGGAGACTAGCGAGCTACAATGAGCAGTTCTTC	CASSLEGRLASYNEQFF
TRBV7-9	TRBD1	TRBJ1-1	-	TGTGCCAGCAGCTTCAGCGGGACAGGGGGCGCATCAGCTTTCTTT	CASSFSGTGGASAFF
TRBV19	-	TRBJ2-2	-	TGTGCCAGTAGTCCCCCGGGTAGGCAAACCGGGGAGCTGTTTTTT	CASSPPGRQTGELFF
TRBV12-3/TRBV12-4	-	TRBJ2-1	-	TGTGCCAGCAGTGAAGTAGTTGAGCAGTTCTTC	CASSEVVEQFF
TRBV7-6	-	TRBJ1-1	-	TGTGCCAGCAGCTTAGTTGGGACAACGAACACTGAAGCTTTCTTT	CASSLVGTTNTEAFF
TRBV5-4	TRBD1	TRBJ1-2	-	TGTGCCAGCAGCTGGGACAGGGGACCCCTAGGATATGGCTACACCTTC	CASSWDRGPLGYGYTF
TRBV6-5	TRBD1	TRBJ1-3	-	TGTGCCAGCAGGGGACAGGGTTACGGAAACACCATATATTTT	CASRGQGYGNTIYF